These T cell receptor beta chains were read from a single sample in a study of cytomegalovirus exposure and HLA in healthy donors. The protocol was immunoSEQ multiplex PCR, while the TCRdb copy is restricted to in-frame clones and leaves out a portion. Among over 100,000 clones listed, 70% to 75% were seen once. Sequenced material: PBMCs. All receptors come from a woman in her thirties or forties in good health and CMV-seropositive. Both conserved end residues are part of each CDR3. The order of the fields is V gene, D gene, J gene, clone size, CDR3 DNA, CDR3 protein. D genes are given only for firm matches. A clone size is listed for some rows: how often the clone was seen (once, few, many), or a class if it is expanded.

V: TRBV27; D: -; J: TRBJ2-3; size: -; DNA: TGTGCCAGCAGTCCCCCTTTATTTGATACGCAGTATTTT; CDR3: CASSPPLFDTQYF
V: TRBV27; D: TRBD1; J: TRBJ1-6; size: -; DNA: TGTGCCAGCAGTCCGGGACAGGGCTATTCACCCCTCCACTTT; CDR3: CASSPGQGYSPLHF
V: TRBV5-1; D: TRBD1; J: TRBJ1-2; size: -; DNA: TGCGCCAGCAGCTTGGAAGCGGGACAGGGGTATAACTATGGCTACACCTTC; CDR3: CASSLEAGQGYNYGYTF
V: TRBV6-4; D: TRBD1; J: TRBJ1-6; size: -; DNA: TGTGCCAGCAGCCCGGGACAGGGGAATTCACCCCTCCACTTT; CDR3: CASSPGQGNSPLHF
V: TRBV9; D: -; J: TRBJ1-4; size: -; DNA: TGTGCCAGCAGCCGCCAGGCGAATGAAAAACTGTTTTTT; CDR3: CASSRQANEKLFF
V: TRBV2; D: -; J: TRBJ1-2; size: -; DNA: TGTGCCAGCAGTGACGAGGTCTGGAGATCTAACTATGGCTACACCTTC; CDR3: CASSDEVWRSNYGYTF
V: TRBV28; D: TRBD1; J: TRBJ2-7; size: -; DNA: TGTGCCAGCAACGGACGTATATGGGACAGGAGCTCCTACGAGCAGTACTTC; CDR3: CASNGRIWDRSSYEQYF
V: TRBV18; D: TRBD2; J: TRBJ2-2; size: few; DNA: TGTGCCAGCTCGCGGACTAGCGGGGCTAACACCGGGGAGCTGTTTTTT; CDR3: CASSRTSGANTGELFF
V: TRBV7-2; D: -; J: TRBJ2-7; size: -; DNA: TGTGCCAGCAGCTTAGTCGGGGGAGGAACGAAAAACGAGCAGTACTTC; CDR3: CASSLVGGGTKNEQYF
V: TRBV5-5; D: TRBD2; J: TRBJ2-2; size: few; DNA: TGTGCCAGCAGCCCGACGGCTAGCGGGAGGGGTCCGAACACCGGGGAGCTGTTTTTT; CDR3: CASSPTASGRGPNTGELFF
V: TRBV27; D: TRBD2; J: TRBJ2-5; size: once; DNA: TGTGCCAGCAGTCCCCTCCTGAGCGGGAGAGGAGAGACCCAGTACTTC; CDR3: CASSPLLSGRGETQYF
V: TRBV7-2; D: TRBD1; J: TRBJ2-7; size: -; DNA: TGTGCCAGCAGCCATAAGGGACAGGGACCCTACGAGCAGTACTTC; CDR3: CASSHKGQGPYEQYF
V: TRBV5-1; D: -; J: TRBJ2-1; size: -; DNA: TGCGCCAGCAGCTTTAGCGGTAATGAGCAGTTCTTC; CDR3: CASSFSGNEQFF
V: TRBV2; D: -; J: TRBJ1-2; size: -; DNA: TGTGCCAGCAGGGAAGATTCTGGGGGCATTGGCTACACCTTC; CDR3: CASREDSGGIGYTF
V: TRBV5-4; D: TRBD1; J: TRBJ1-3; size: -; DNA: TGTGCCAGCAGCTCTGACAGGGTAGCTGGAAACACCATATATTTT; CDR3: CASSSDRVAGNTIYF
V: TRBV5-1; D: TRBD2; J: TRBJ2-4; size: -; DNA: TGCGCCAGCAGTCAGAGAGCGGGGAGGTCTCAAAACATTCAGTACTTC; CDR3: CASSQRAGRSQNIQYF
V: TRBV6-5; D: TRBD2; J: TRBJ2-7; size: -; DNA: TGTGCCAGCAGTTCCCCGGGACTAGCGTCCTACGAGCAGTACTTC; CDR3: CASSSPGLASYEQYF
V: TRBV7-2; D: TRBD1; J: TRBJ1-1; size: -; DNA: TGTGCCAGCACCTTCTGGACAGGGTTGAACACTGAAGCTTTCTTT; CDR3: CASTFWTGLNTEAFF
V: TRBV5-4; D: -; J: TRBJ1-2; size: -; DNA: TGTGCCAGCAGCTGGGGCGAGGGAGGCGGCTACACCTTC; CDR3: CASSWGEGGGYTF
V: TRBV2; D: -; J: TRBJ1-1; size: few; DNA: TGTGCCAGCATTGCCGGGGGGGCGAACACTGAAGCTTTCTTT; CDR3: CASIAGGANTEAFF
V: TRBV6-5; D: TRBD1; J: TRBJ2-7; size: -; DNA: TGTGCCAGCAGAGTTGGGGGACAGGTGGAGTACTTC; CDR3: CASRVGGQVEYF
V: TRBV11-2; D: -; J: TRBJ2-5; size: -; DNA: TGTGCCAGCAGCTTAGAATGGAGGGAAGGGGAGACCCAGTACTTC; CDR3: CASSLEWREGETQYF
V: TRBV19; D: TRBD1; J: TRBJ2-5; size: -; DNA: TGTGCCAGTAGTATGCGGACAGGGTCTTTGGCGGAGACCCAGTACTTC; CDR3: CASSMRTGSLAETQYF
V: TRBV11-2; D: TRBD2; J: TRBJ2-5; size: -; DNA: TGTGCCAGCAGCTTTTTCGAGACTAGCGGGAGAGAGACCCAGTACTTC; CDR3: CASSFFETSGRETQYF
V: TRBV19; D: TRBD1; J: TRBJ1-2; size: few; DNA: TGTGCCAGTAGTAGCAGGGACAGCCTATTCTATGGCTACACCTTC; CDR3: CASSSRDSLFYGYTF
V: TRBV14; D: TRBD2; J: TRBJ2-1; size: few; DNA: TGTGCCAGCAAAGATGGGGGAGGGTCGGGTACGAGGCAGTTCTTC; CDR3: CASKDGGGSGTRQFF
V: TRBV6-5; D: -; J: TRBJ1-2; size: -; DNA: TGTGCCAGCAGACCTTTTAGTAATCCTGGCTACACCTTC; CDR3: CASRPFSNPGYTF
V: TRBV7-3; D: -; J: TRBJ2-5; size: -; DNA: TGTGCCAGCAGCTACGGAGGAGAGACCCAGTACTTC; CDR3: CASSYGGETQYF
V: TRBV28; D: -; J: TRBJ2-7; size: -; DNA: TGTGCCAGCAGTTTGGCAACTAGCCGCAGTTTCTACGAGCAGTACTTC; CDR3: CASSLATSRSFYEQYF
V: TRBV19; D: TRBD1; J: TRBJ1-5; size: -; DNA: TGTGCCAGTAGTAATCCGACAGGGGCGCGGAGCAATCAGCCCCAGCATTTT; CDR3: CASSNPTGARSNQPQHF
V: TRBV29-1; D: -; J: TRBJ2-2; size: -; DNA: TGCAGCGTTGGCCAGATGAACACCGGGGAGCTGTTTTTT; CDR3: CSVGQMNTGELFF
V: TRBV25-1; D: -; J: TRBJ1-1; size: -; DNA: TGTGCCAGCAGTGAATCCGGAGAGAACACTGAAGCTTTCTTT; CDR3: CASSESGENTEAFF
V: TRBV28; D: -; J: TRBJ2-5; size: once; DNA: TGTGCCAGCAGTTCCCCCCGCCAAGAGACCCAGTACTTC; CDR3: CASSSPRQETQYF
V: TRBV7-9; D: -; J: TRBJ2-6; size: -; DNA: TGTGCCAGCAGCTTAAAGCAAGCTGGGGCCAACGTCCTGACTTTC; CDR3: CASSLKQAGANVLTF
V: TRBV9; D: -; J: TRBJ1-4; size: -; DNA: TGTGCCAGCAGCCACGATGGAGAGGTCTATGAAAAACTGTTTTTT; CDR3: CASSHDGEVYEKLFF
V: TRBV7-9; D: -; J: TRBJ1-4; size: -; DNA: TGTGCCAGCAGCGTGGGGCAGCAAAATGAAAAACTGTTTTTT; CDR3: CASSVGQQNEKLFF
V: TRBV7-2; D: TRBD1; J: TRBJ1-2; size: -; DNA: TGTGCCAGCAGCTTTGGTGACAGGGGCGGATCCCCGGTGGGCTACACCTTC; CDR3: CASSFGDRGGSPVGYTF
V: TRBV19; D: -; J: TRBJ1-1; size: -; DNA: TGTGCCAGTAGTATCTCGGGGGAGGGCCGTAGGACCGAAGCTTTCTTT; CDR3: CASSISGEGRRTEAFF
V: TRBV2; D: TRBD1; J: TRBJ2-7; size: -; DNA: TGTGCCAGCAGTGGTCCCAGGGGGCGCGAGCAGTACTTC; CDR3: CASSGPRGREQYF
V: TRBV19; D: -; J: TRBJ1-1; size: -; DNA: TGTGCCAGTAGGAGACCCGGGGTCACTGAAGCTTTCTTT; CDR3: CASRRPGVTEAFF
V: TRBV5-8; D: TRBD1; J: TRBJ2-7; size: -; DNA: TGTGCCAGCAGCTTGATATTCAGGACAGGGAAAACCTACGAGCAGTACTTC; CDR3: CASSLIFRTGKTYEQYF
V: TRBV7-9; D: -; J: TRBJ2-5; size: -; DNA: TGTGCCAGCAGCCAGCGACAAGAGACCCAGTACTTC; CDR3: CASSQRQETQYF
V: TRBV19; D: -; J: TRBJ1-4; size: -; DNA: TGTGCCAGTAGACCGTCGGGAAATAGTAATGAAAAACTGTTTTTT; CDR3: CASRPSGNSNEKLFF
V: TRBV21-1; D: -; J: TRBJ2-3; size: -; DNA: TGTGCCAGCAGATCGACAGGTCCTAGCACAGATACGCAGTATTTT; CDR3: CASRSTGPSTDTQYF
V: TRBV7-6; D: -; J: TRBJ1-1; size: -; DNA: TGTGCCAGCAGCCGGGAGAGCGCTGAAGCTTTCTTT; CDR3: CASSRESAEAFF
V: TRBV9; D: -; J: TRBJ1-6; size: -; DNA: TGTGCCAGCAGCCCCAGGGAAAATGGATCACCCCTCCACTTT; CDR3: CASSPRENGSPLHF
V: TRBV5-5; D: TRBD2; J: TRBJ2-5; size: -; DNA: TGTGCCAGCAGCTTGAGTCCTAGCGGGCAAGAGACCCAGTACTTC; CDR3: CASSLSPSGQETQYF
V: TRBV21-1; D: -; J: TRBJ2-7; size: -; DNA: TGTGCCAGACAGGGGACCGCCTACGAGCAGTACTTC; CDR3: CARQGTAYEQYF
V: TRBV5-1; D: -; J: TRBJ2-5; size: once; DNA: TGCGCCAGCAGCTTGGTCGGGGGTCAAGAGACCCAGTACTTC; CDR3: CASSLVGGQETQYF
V: TRBV10-3; D: TRBD2; J: TRBJ2-7; size: -; DNA: TGTGCCATCATGCCCCTAGCGGGAGGATGGCTCTACGAGCAGTACTTC; CDR3: CAIMPLAGGWLYEQYF
V: TRBV7-2; D: TRBD2; J: TRBJ2-5; size: -; DNA: TGTGCCAGCAGCACCCCGACTAGCGGGAGGTCGGAGACCCAGTACTTC; CDR3: CASSTPTSGRSETQYF
V: TRBV28; D: TRBD1; J: TRBJ1-4; size: -; DNA: TGTGCCAGCAGTGCCAGGGGGGAGCCCAGGGGACTGTTTTTT; CDR3: CASSARGEPRGLFF
V: TRBV19; D: -; J: TRBJ1-5; size: -; DNA: TGTGCCAGTAGTATTCAGGGTCGGACATTCGGTCAGCCCCAGCATTTT; CDR3: CASSIQGRTFGQPQHF
V: TRBV4-2; D: TRBD2; J: TRBJ2-5; size: -; DNA: TGTGCCAGCAGCCAAGTTAGGACTAGCGAAGAGACCCAGTACTTC; CDR3: CASSQVRTSEETQYF
V: TRBV28; D: -; J: TRBJ1-2; size: once; DNA: TGTGCCAGCAGCTACTTCCTCGGGGGACTCTATGGCTACACCTTC; CDR3: CASSYFLGGLYGYTF
V: TRBV28; D: TRBD1; J: TRBJ1-4; size: -; DNA: TGTGCCAGCAGTTTCCGGGACAGTAAAAATGAAAAACTGTTTTTT; CDR3: CASSFRDSKNEKLFF